This T cell receptor beta chain was sequenced during a study of blood T cell repertoires in COVID-19. How the authors handled the data: Estimation of nucleated cell counts relied on the amplification of reference gene primers. Only in-frame clones appear in the TCRdb table, and some are missing; sequencing was by immunoSEQ multiplex PCR. The D gene and trimming were derived from the DNA, and the V and J assignments and clone size from that table. Here the sample spans about 180,000 clones, about 81% being singletons. This CDR3 contains 13 residues. Germline-derived CDR1 and CDR2 are LNHDA and SQIVND (reference sequence). V lost 6 bases to trimming and J lost 5 bases; unmatched junction nucleotides: 4.

Sequenced: peripheral blood. V usage is TRBV19 and J usage is TRBJ1-1; TRBD1 aligns across 9 bases. The sequence was obtained from a woman aged 80 or older with COVID-19, enrolled during active disease. In DNA form, the CDR3 reads TGTGCCAGTAGGGTACAGGGGGCAACTGAAGCTTTCTTT. Encoded protein: CASRVQGATEAFF.